This entry lists 25 T cell receptor beta chains sequenced from one sample in a study of T-cell memory formation after mild COVID-19. TCRdb reanalysed the 5' RACE reads using MiXCR and keeps one entry per CDR3 protein. Of 250,000 to 350,000 distinct CDR3 sequences in the sample, roughly an eighth were seen once. Source material: PBMCs or a T cell subset sorted from them (not recorded which). The receptors here all came from a man aged 18 to 29 who had mild COVID-19 (a few samples of this study predate the infection). Cell type and time point are not known.

The V gene is TRBV12-5, the J gene TRBJ2-5, with D tentatively TRBD1 or TRBD2 (6 bases each). V lost 6 bases, J lost 1 base, and 9 bases lay in between. The CDR3 runs to 13 residues. Germline-derived CDR1 and CDR2 are LGHNT and FRNRAP. The CDR3 sequence is CASGGGFQETQYF. The DNA for the CDR3 is TGTGCTAGTGGAGGGGGGTTCCAAGAGACCCAGTACTTC.

The V and J genes are TRBV11-2 and TRBJ2-2; 8 bases are a match to TRBD1. The germline CDR1 and CDR2 sequences are SGHAT and FQNNGV. The V gene end was trimmed by 7 bases and the J gene end by 2 bases; junction bases not matched to a gene: 6. This CDR3 comprises 15 residues. CDR3 bases: TGTGCCAGCACCTGGACAGGGATAAACACCGGGGAGCTGTTTTTT. It yields the protein CASTWTGINTGELFF.

The CDR3 DNA is TGTGCCAGCAGCGTTGGCAGGGGACGAGAAACTAACTATGGCTACACCTTC. Translated: CASSVGRGRETNYGYTF. The chain has TRBV9 and TRBJ1-2, with D maybe TRBD1 (6 bases). V lost 2 bases to trimming and J lost 0 bases, with 17 bases between them. This CDR3 is built from 17 residues. Germline V CDR1 and CDR2: SGDLS, YYNGEE.

The sample holds a few counts of this clonotype. The chain carries TRBV7-9 and TRBJ2-5; D not resolved. CDR3 length equals 14 residues. V gave up 7 bases and J gave up 6 bases, with 18 bases separating them. Germline CDR1 reads SEHNR; CDR2 reads FQNEAQ (reference sequence). CDR3 protein: CASIPPWASQTQYF. In nucleotides, the CDR3 is TGTGCCAGCATCCCGCCATGGGCGAGCCAGACCCAGTACTTC.

The chain combines TRBV30 with TRBJ2-2; D gene uncertain. Trimming stripped 4 bases from V and 4 bases from J, with 13 bases between. Germline V gives CDR1 GTSNPN, CDR2 SVGIG (reference sequence). The CDR3 totals 14 residues. Here the CDR3 DNA reads TGTGCCTGGAATAAGCTGGCAGCCACCGGGGAGCTGTTTTTT. Amino acid sequence: CAWNKLAATGELFF.

This clonotype was seen a single time. This chain joins TRBV30 and TRBJ2-7, with TRBD1 identical over 9 bases. V lost 5 bases and J lost 6; bases outside the gene matches: 11. The CDR3 is 14 residues long. Germline V gene sequence: CDR1 GTSNPN, CDR2 SVGIG (reference sequence). The CDR3 region has the DNA TGTGCCTGGGCCGGGACAGGGACGCGTGGCGAGCAGTACTTC. Its protein is CAWAGTGTRGEQYF.

This clonotype was seen repeatedly, ten times or more. V gene TRBV6-5 combines with J gene TRBJ2-5, with 8 bases matching TRBD2. This CDR3 contains 14 residues. V lost 6 bases and J lost 5; bases outside the gene matches: 8. Germline CDR1 reads MNHEY; CDR2 reads SVGAGI. CDR3 nucleotides: TGTGCCAGCAGCCTTAGCGGGGAAGTTGAGACCCAGTACTTC. Translated, it gives CASSLSGEVETQYF.

This clonotype was counted many times. J is TRBJ2-3 and V is TRBV4-2; TRBD2 aligns across 7 bases. The CDR3 spans 16 residues. With 0 bases clipped from V and 5 bases from J, the junction kept 8 bases outside the gene matches. Germline-derived CDR1 and CDR2 are LGHNA and YNFKEQ. For the CDR3, the DNA is TGTGCCAGCAGCCAAGAGTTGACTAGCTGGGTAGATACGCAGTATTTT. It codes for CASSQELTSWVDTQYF.

This chain joins TRBV5-6 and TRBJ2-7; a possible D gene is TRBD1 (6 bases). This CDR3 is built from 14 residues. The V end was cut by 2 bases, the J end by 3 bases, with 12 bases between. CDR1 is SGHDT and CDR2 is YYEEEE in the germline V gene. CDR3 residues: CASSLQGRYYEQYV. CDR3 nucleotides: TGTGCCAGCAGCTTACAGGGCCGCTACTACGAGCAGTACGTC.

The rearrangement uses TRBV6-6 and TRBJ2-4; D unclear. Trimming took 5 bases from V and 6 from J, leaving 11 bases between them. This CDR3 has 13 residues. CDR1 and CDR2 from the germline V gene are MNHNY and SVGAGI (reference sequence). The chain's CDR3 is CASSLDWGNIQYF. The CDR3 DNA reads TGTGCCAGCAGTCTGGATTGGGGAAACATTCAGTACTTC.

Only a few counts were recorded for this clonotype. J is TRBJ2-2 and V is TRBV7-3; unclear D gene. V lost 5 bases and J 5 bases, leaving 6 bases between the germline ends. The CDR3 is made up of 12 amino acids. The germline V gene has CDR1 SGHTA and CDR2 FQGTGA. CDR3 bases: TGTGCCAGCAGCACAAGGACCGGGGAGCTGTTTTTT. It specifies CASSTRTGELFF.

This clonotype was observed a handful of times. V usage is TRBV29-1 and J usage is TRBJ2-7, with no clear D. The CDR3 runs to 13 residues. The germline V gene has CDR1 SQVTM and CDR2 ANQGSEA. V shed 4 bases and J shed 0 bases, with 10 bases lying between them. CDR3 sequence reads: CSVAVSSSYEQYF. CDR3 nucleotide sequence: TGCAGCGTTGCGGTCAGTAGCTCCTACGAGCAGTACTTC.

CDR3 amino acids: CSAPRLAGVSWDTQYF. The CDR3 DNA sequence: TGCAGTGCTCCTAGGTTAGCGGGGGTTTCCTGGGATACGCAGTATTTT. J is TRBJ2-3 and V is TRBV20-1, with TRBD2 matching over 9 bases. The CDR3 sequence is 16 residues long. Germline CDR1 DFQATT, CDR2 SNEGSKA (reference sequence). Germline trimming cut 5 bases from V and 6 bases from J; bases unmatched to any gene: 15.

This clonotype was observed a handful of times. This chain uses TRBV6-2 or TRBV6-3 with TRBJ2-1; D gene unclear. With 4 bases removed from V and 2 bases from J, the gap between germline ends came to 9 bases. In germline, CDR1 is MNHEY, CDR2 SVGEGT. CDR3 length: 14 residues. DNA of the CDR3: TGTGCCAGCAGTTCAGAGACACCCTACAATGAGCAGTTCTTC. It specifies CASSSETPYNEQFF.

The chain combines TRBV7-9 with TRBJ2-5; D might be TRBD1 (7 bases). Germline V gene lookup returns CDR1 SEHNR and CDR2 FQNEAQ (reference sequence). The V end lost 5 bases, the J end lost 2 bases, and 18 bases lay between the germline ends. The CDR3 extends over 16 amino acids. For the CDR3, the DNA is TGTGCCAGCAGCCCTTCGTCAGGGGGGATACAAGAGACCCAGTACTTC. Translating it yields CASSPSSGGIQETQYF.

Only a few counts were recorded for this clonotype. V gene TRBV12-3 or TRBV12-4 combines with J gene TRBJ2-7; no firm D call. CDR3 length: 13 amino acids. With 5 bases removed from V and 2 bases from J, the gap between germline ends came to 10 bases. The DNA of the CDR3 is TGTGCCAGCAGTCTTACAGTTACCTACGAGCAGTACTTC. This encodes CASSLTVTYEQYF.

Concerning this clonotype: The junction departs from the called germline gene at one end, perhaps through a read error. The rearrangement uses TRBV9 and TRBJ1-2; 8 nucleotides align to TRBD1. Germline V CDR1 and CDR2: SGDLS, YYNGEE. The CDR3 is made up of 11 amino acids. CDR3 sequence (DNA): TGTGCCAGCAGCAAGGGGGACAGGATGATCTTC. It encodes CASSKGDRMIF.

The table lists this clonotype with a few counts. The chain carries TRBV27 and TRBJ1-3; no reliable D call. Between the trimmed V and J ends, which lost 3 bases and 0 bases, there was a span of 6 bases. From germline, CDR1 is MNHEY and CDR2 SMNVEV (reference sequence). The CDR3 contains 14 residues. The CDR3 protein is CASSFTPSGNTIYF. The CDR3 nucleotides are TGTGCCAGCAGTTTCACCCCCTCTGGAAACACCATATATTTT.

The chain combines TRBV7-9 with TRBJ1-1; TRBD1 might be the D (5 bases). Trimming took off 4 bases at V and 9 bases at J, with 9 bases between the two ends. The CDR3 sequence is 11 residues long. CDR1 and CDR2 (germline): SEHNR, FQNEAQ (reference sequence). CDR3 DNA sequence: TGTGCCAGCAGCTCCAGGGTGCAAGCTTTCTTT. Its translation is CASSSRVQAFF. The full variable domain, in which reference TRBV7-9 and TRBJ1-1 provide the parts outside the CDR3, is DTGVSQNPRHKITKRGQNVTFRCDPISEHNRLYWYRQTLGQGPEFLTYFQNEAQLEKSRLLSDRFSAERPKGSFSTLEIQRTEQGDSAMYLCASSSRVQAFFGQGTRLTVV.

The chain combines TRBV21-1 with TRBJ2-1. TRBV21-1 is annotated as a pseudogene. The CDR3 runs 11 residues. DNA of the CDR3: TGTGCCAGCAGCAAAGACCATCCGCAGTTCTTC. Protein sequence: CASSKDHPQFF.

This clonotype was seen at least ten times. The chain employs TRBV3-1 and TRBJ1-2; D unresolved. This CDR3 spans 13 amino acids. Between the trimmed V and J ends, which lost 5 bases and 8 bases, there was a span of 15 bases. CDR1 is LGHDT and CDR2 is YNNKEL in the germline V gene (reference sequence). Here the CDR3 DNA reads TGTGCCAGCAGCTACACGGCGTTTGAGGGCTACACCTTC. This sequence encodes CASSYTAFEGYTF.

The V call is TRBV5-5, the J call TRBJ2-1; 10 bases fit TRBD2. The CDR3 totals 15 residues. In germline, CDR1 is SGHKS, CDR2 YYEKEE (reference sequence). V shed 5 bases, J shed 5 bases, and the junction held 7 bases outside the gene matches. Written as DNA, the CDR3 is TGTGCCAGCAGGTTTAGCGGGGGGCCTAACAATGAGCAGTTCTTC. Residues: CASRFSGGPNNEQFF.

This clonotype was observed a handful of times. The V and J genes are TRBV29-1 and TRBJ2-2; D perhaps matches TRBD2 (5 bases). V lost 6 bases, J lost 1 base, and 12 bases lay in between. Germline V CDR1 and CDR2: SQVTM, ANQGSEA. This CDR3 contains 14 residues. The chain's CDR3 is CSVGGPVNTGELFF. In DNA form, the CDR3 reads TGCAGCGTCGGAGGACCCGTGAACACCGGGGAGCTGTTTTTT.

The chain links TRBV10-3 to TRBJ2-5; TRBD2 agrees at 8 bases. Looked up from germline, CDR1 is ENHRY and CDR2 is SYGVKD. This CDR3 is 17 amino acids long. V dropped 2 bases and J dropped 1; count of bases not matched to a gene: 9. CDR3 coding DNA: TGTGCCATCAGTGAGATTAGCGGGGAAAATACCCAAGAGACCCAGTACTTC. Translated: CAISEISGENTQETQYF.

In its sample, this clonotype was seen a few times. V usage is TRBV27 and J usage is TRBJ1-1; a possible D gene is TRBD1 (6 bases). Per the germline V gene, CDR1 is MNHEY and CDR2 is SMNVEV (reference sequence). The length of the CDR3 is 11 residues. Trimming stripped 7 bases from V and 8 bases from J, with 11 bases between. CDR3 bases: TGTGCCAGCAAAACAGGGCGGGAAGCTTTCTTT. This sequence encodes CASKTGREAFF.